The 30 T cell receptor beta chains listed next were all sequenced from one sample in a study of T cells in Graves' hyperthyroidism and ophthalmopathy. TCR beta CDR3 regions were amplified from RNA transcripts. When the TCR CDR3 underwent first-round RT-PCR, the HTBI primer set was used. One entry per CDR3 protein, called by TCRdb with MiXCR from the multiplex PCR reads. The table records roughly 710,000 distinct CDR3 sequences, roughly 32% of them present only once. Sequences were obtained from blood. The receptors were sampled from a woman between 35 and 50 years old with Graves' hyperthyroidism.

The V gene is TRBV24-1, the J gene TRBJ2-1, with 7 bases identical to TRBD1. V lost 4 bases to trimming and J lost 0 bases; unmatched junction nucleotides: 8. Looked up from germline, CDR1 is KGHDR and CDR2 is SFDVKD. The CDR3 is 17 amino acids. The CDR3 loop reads CATSDPTGYNSYNEQFF. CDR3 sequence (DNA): TGTGCCACCAGTGACCCGACAGGGTATAACTCCTACAATGAGCAGTTCTTC.

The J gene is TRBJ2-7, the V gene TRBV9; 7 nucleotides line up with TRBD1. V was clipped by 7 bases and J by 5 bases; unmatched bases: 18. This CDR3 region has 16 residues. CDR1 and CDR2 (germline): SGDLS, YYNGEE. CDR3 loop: CASGSLQTGTQDEQYF. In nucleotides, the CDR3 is TGTGCCAGCGGGTCCCTCCAGACAGGGACGCAAGACGAGCAGTACTTC.

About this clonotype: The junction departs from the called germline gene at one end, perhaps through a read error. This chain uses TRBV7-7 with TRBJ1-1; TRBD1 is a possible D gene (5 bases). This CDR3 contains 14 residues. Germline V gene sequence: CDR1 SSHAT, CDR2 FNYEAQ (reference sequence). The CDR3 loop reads CASSPTSEGTEAFF. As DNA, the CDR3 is TGTGCTAGCAGCCCAACCTCTGAGGGGACTGAAGCTTTCTTT.

CDR3 residues: CATSDYTGDKETQYF. For the CDR3, the DNA is TGTGCCACCAGTGATTATACAGGGGACAAAGAGACCCAGTACTTC. The J gene is TRBJ2-5, the V gene TRBV24-1; 7 bases are a match to TRBD1. The trim removed 2 bases at V and 3 bases at J, leaving 5 bases unmatched. CDR3 length equals 15 residues. The V gene's germline CDR1 is KGHDR and CDR2 SFDVKD.

Here the CDR3 DNA reads TGTGCCAGCAGCCAACTAGACCTAACAGGATATGGCTACACCTTC. This sequence encodes CASSQLDLTGYGYTF. The genes are TRBV7-2 and TRBJ1-2; D may be TRBD1 (5 bases). From germline, CDR1 is SGHTA and CDR2 FQGNSA. This CDR3 has 15 residues. V was cut by 5 bases and J by 5 bases, with 18 bases left in between.

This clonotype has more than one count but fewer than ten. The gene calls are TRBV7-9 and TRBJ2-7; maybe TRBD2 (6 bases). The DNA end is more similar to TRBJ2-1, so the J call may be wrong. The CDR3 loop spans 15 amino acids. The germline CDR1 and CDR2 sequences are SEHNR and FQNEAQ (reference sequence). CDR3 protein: CASSIQAGSHNEQFF. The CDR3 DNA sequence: TGTGCCAGCAGCATTCAAGCGGGTTCGCACAATGAGCAGTTCTTC.

Here the CDR3 reads CASSGLTGREKLFF. The CDR3, as DNA: TGTGCCAGCAGTGGACTGACAGGGCGGGAAAAACTGTTTTTT. The V and J genes are TRBV12-3 or TRBV12-4 and TRBJ1-4, with TRBD1 identical over 7 bases. The CDR3 has 14 amino acids. The ends lost 5 bases at V and 8 bases at J; junction bases unmatched: 8.

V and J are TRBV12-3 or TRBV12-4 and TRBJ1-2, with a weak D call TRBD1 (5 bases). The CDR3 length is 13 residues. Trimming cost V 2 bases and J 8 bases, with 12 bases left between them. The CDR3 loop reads CASSLRGTGGYTF. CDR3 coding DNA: TGTGCCAGCAGTTTAAGGGGCACTGGGGGCTACACCTTC.

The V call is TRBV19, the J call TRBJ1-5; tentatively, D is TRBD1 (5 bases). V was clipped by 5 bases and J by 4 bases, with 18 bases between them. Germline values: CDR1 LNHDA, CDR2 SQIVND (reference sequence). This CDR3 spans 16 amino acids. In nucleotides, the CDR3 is TGTGCCAGTAGTCCCGGGTGGGACCTCTCTAATCAGCCCCAGCATTTT. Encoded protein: CASSPGWDLSNQPQHF.

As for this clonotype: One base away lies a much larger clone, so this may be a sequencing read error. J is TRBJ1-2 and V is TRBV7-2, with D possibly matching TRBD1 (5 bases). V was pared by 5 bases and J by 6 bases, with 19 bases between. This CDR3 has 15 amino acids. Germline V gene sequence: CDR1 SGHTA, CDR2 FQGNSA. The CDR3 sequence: CASSPLPSGVHGYTF. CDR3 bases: TGTGCCAGCAGCCCCCTCCCCTCGGGGGTCCATGGCTACACCTTC.

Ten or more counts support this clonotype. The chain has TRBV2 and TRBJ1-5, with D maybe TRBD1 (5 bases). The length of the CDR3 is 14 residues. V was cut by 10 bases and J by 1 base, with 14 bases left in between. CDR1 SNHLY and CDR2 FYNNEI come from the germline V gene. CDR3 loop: CAIGGGISNQPQHF. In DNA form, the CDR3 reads TGTGCCATTGGGGGGGGGATAAGCAATCAGCCCCAGCATTTT.

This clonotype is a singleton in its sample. This CDR3 reads CASSLVRMSTEAFF. The CDR3 nucleotides are TGTGCCAGCAGTTTGGTCAGGATGAGCACTGAAGCTTTCTTT. This rearrangement joins TRBV2 to TRBJ1-1; D gene uncertain. In germline, CDR1 is SNHLY, CDR2 FYNNEI. V shed 5 bases and J shed 4 bases, with 14 bases lying between them. The CDR3 contains 14 residues.

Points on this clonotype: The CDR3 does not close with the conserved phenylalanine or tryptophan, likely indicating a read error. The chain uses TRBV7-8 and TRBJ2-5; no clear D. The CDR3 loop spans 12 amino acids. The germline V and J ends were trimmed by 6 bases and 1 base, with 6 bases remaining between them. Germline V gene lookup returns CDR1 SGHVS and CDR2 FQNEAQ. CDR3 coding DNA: TGTGCCAGCAGTTTCCTCCAAGAGACCCAGTACCTC. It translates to CASSFLQETQYL.

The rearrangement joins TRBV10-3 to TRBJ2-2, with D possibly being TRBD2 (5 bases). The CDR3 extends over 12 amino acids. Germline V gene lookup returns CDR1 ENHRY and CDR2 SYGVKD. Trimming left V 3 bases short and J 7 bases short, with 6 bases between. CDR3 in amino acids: CAISDGDGELFF. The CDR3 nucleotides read TGTGCCATCAGTGACGGGGACGGGGAGCTGTTTTTT.

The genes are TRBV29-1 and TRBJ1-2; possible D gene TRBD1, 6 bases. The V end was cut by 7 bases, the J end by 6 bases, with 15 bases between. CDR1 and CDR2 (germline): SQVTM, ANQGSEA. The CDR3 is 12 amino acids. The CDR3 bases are TGCAGCGGCCTAACAGGGTCGGATGGCTACACCTTC. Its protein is CSGLTGSDGYTF.

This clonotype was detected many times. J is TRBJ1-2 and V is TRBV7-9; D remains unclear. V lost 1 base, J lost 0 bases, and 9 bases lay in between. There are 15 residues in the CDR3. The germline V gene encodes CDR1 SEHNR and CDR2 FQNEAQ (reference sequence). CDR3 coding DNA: TGTGCCAGCAGCTTAGTACGGAATTCTAACTATGGCTACACCTTC. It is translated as CASSLVRNSNYGYTF.

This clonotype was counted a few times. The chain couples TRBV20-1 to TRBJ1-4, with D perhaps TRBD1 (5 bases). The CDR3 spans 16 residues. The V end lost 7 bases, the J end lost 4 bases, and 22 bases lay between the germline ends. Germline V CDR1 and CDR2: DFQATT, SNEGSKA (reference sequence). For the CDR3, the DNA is TGCAGTGTTCAGGGCAGGGCCCACTTGGGTAATGAAAAACTGTTTTTT. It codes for CSVQGRAHLGNEKLFF.

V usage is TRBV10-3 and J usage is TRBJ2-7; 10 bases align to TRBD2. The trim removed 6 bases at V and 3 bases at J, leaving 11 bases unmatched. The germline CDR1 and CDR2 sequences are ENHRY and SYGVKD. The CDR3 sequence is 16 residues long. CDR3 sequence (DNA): TGTGCCATCAGCCCTACCAGATCTAGCGGGAGCTACGAGCAGTACTTC. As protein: CAISPTRSSGSYEQYF.

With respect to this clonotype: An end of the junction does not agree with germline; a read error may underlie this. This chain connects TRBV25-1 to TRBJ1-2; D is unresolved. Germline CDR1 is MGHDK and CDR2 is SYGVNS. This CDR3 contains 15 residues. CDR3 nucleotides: TGTGCCAGTAGTGCCCAGTCCAGACGATTTCTTGGCTACACCTTC. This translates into CASSAQSRRFLGYTF.

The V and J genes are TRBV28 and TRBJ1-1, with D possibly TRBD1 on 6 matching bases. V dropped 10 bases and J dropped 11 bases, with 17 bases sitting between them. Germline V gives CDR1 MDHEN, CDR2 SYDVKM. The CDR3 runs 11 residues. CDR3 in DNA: TGTGCCACCTCTACACAGGGATTGGCTTTCTTT. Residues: CATSTQGLAFF.

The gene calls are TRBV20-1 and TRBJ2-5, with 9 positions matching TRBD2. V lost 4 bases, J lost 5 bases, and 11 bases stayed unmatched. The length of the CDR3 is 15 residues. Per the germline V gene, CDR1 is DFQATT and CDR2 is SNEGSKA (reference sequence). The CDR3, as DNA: TGCAGTGCTATGGGGCTAGCGGGGACTGGGGAGACCCAGTACTTC. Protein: CSAMGLAGTGETQYF.

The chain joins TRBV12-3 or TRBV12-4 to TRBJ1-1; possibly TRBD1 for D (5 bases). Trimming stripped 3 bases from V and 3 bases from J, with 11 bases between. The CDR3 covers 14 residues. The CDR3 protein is CASSFWGSDTEAFF. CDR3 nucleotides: TGTGCCAGCAGTTTCTGGGGGTCAGACACTGAAGCTTTCTTT.

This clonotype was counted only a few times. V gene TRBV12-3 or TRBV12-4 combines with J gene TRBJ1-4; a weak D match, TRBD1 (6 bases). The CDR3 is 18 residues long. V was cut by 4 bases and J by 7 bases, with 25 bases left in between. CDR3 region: CASSYSSQQGGSSEKLFF. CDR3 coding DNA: TGTGCCAGCAGTTACTCGAGTCAACAGGGCGGTTCAAGTGAAAAACTGTTTTTT.

Here the CDR3 DNA reads TGTGCCAGCAGTTACGGAGACAGGGGTTTGACTGAAGCTTTCTTT. This encodes CASSYGDRGLTEAFF. The chain recombines TRBV6-2 or TRBV6-3 with TRBJ1-1; TRBD1 aligns across 8 bases. The V gene's germline CDR1 is MNHEY and CDR2 SVGEGT. This CDR3 is 15 amino acids long. J was trimmed by 5 bases and V by 2 bases; bases with no gene match: 7.

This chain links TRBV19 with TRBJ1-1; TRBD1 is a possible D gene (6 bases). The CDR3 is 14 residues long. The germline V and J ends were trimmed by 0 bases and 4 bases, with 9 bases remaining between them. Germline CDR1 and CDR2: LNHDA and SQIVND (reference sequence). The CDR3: CASSIDGGGTEAFF. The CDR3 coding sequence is TGTGCCAGTAGTATAGACGGGGGCGGCACTGAAGCTTTCTTT.

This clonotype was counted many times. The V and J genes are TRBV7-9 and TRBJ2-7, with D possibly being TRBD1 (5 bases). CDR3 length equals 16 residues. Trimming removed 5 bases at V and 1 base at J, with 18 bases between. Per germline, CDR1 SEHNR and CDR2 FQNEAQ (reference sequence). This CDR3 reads CASSQIRAAASYEQYF. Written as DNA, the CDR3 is TGTGCCAGCAGCCAGATCAGGGCTGCGGCATCCTACGAGCAGTACTTC.

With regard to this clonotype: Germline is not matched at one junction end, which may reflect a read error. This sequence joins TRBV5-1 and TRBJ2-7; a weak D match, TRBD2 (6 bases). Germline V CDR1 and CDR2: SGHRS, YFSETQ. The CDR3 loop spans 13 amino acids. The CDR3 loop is CASSRLVGGELYF. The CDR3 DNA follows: TGCGCCAGCAGTCGGTTGGTTGGCGGGGAGCTGTACTTC. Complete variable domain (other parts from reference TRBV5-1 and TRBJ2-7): KAGVTQTPRYLIKTRGQQVTLSCSPISGHRSVSWYQQTPGQGLQFLFEYFSETQRNKGNFPGRFSGRQFSNSRSEMNVSTLELGDSALYLCASSRLVGGELYFGPGTRLTVT.

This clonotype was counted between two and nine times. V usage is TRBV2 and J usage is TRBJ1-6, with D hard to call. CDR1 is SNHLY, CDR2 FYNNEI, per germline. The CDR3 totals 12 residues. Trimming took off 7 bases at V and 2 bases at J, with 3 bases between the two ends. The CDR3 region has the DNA TGTGCCAGCATGGCCTATAATTCACCCCTCCACTTT. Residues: CASMAYNSPLHF.

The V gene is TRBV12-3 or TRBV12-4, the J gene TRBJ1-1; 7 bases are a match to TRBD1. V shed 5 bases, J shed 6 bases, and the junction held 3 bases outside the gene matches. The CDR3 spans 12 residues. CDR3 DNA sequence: TGTGCCAGCAGTATGACAGGGTCTGAAGCTTTCTTT. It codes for CASSMTGSEAFF.

The DNA of the CDR3 is TGCAGTGCTATGGGGGCGGCAAATCAGCCCCAGCATTTT. It yields the protein CSAMGAANQPQHF. The rearrangement links TRBV20-1 to TRBJ1-5; maybe TRBD1 (6 bases). The CDR3 contains 13 residues. The ends were cut back, 4 bases at V and 4 bases at J, with 11 bases in the middle. CDR1 DFQATT and CDR2 SNEGSKA come from the germline V gene (reference sequence).